These T cell receptor beta chains were read from a single sample in a study of T-cell reconstitution after alpha-beta-depleted transplantation in children. One entry per CDR3 protein results from TCRdb running MiXCR on the PCR reads. The table lists some 190,000 distinct CDR3 sequences, more than 9.5% of them singletons. The starting material was PBMCs, obtained before TCRalphabeta/CD19-depleted stem cell transplant. These receptors were obtained from a boy aged 2 to 10 with acute myeloid leukemia, due to receive a stem cell transplant. CDR3s include the opening cysteine and the closing phenylalanine or tryptophan. The order of the fields is V gene, D gene, CDR3 length, clone size, J gene, CDR3 DNA, CDR3 protein. D genes are given only for firm matches. The size of a clone is reported for some rows only, either as once, few or many, or as a class for expanded clones.

TRBV11-2	.	14	.	TRBJ1-5	TGTGCCAGCAGCCCCGGTGGGATAAATCAGCCCCAGCATTTT	CASSPGGINQPQHF
TRBV27	.	22	many	TRBJ1-5	TGTGCCAGCAGTTTATTTAAGAGGGGGGGTTTGGGGACCCTCGACGGCAATCAGCCCCAGCATTTT	CASSLFKRGGLGTLDGNQPQHF
TRBV18	.	15	many	TRBJ1-6	TGTGCCAGCTCATCCCAAAGTGGGGATAATTCACCCCTCCACTTT	CASSSQSGDNSPLHF
TRBV5-6	.	14	many	TRBJ1-4	TGTGCCAGCAGCTTGATGGGCTTTAATGAAAAACTGTTTTTT	CASSLMGFNEKLFF
TRBV5-6	.	15	many	TRBJ1-1	TGTGCCAGCAGCTTGGGACTTCGCTTGAACACTGAAGCTTTCTTT	CASSLGLRLNTEAFF
TRBV28	.	13	many	TRBJ2-7	TGTGCCAGCAGGGCAGGGGGGGTTTACGAGCAGTACTTC	CASRAGGVYEQYF
TRBV7-9	TRBD1	15	many	TRBJ1-2	TGTGCCAGCAGCTTTGGACAGGGGACTAACTATGGCTACACCTTC	CASSFGQGTNYGYTF
TRBV20-1	.	12	many	TRBJ1-2	TGCAGTGCTAGAGATCCGGGGATTGGCTACACCTTC	CSARDPGIGYTF
TRBV7-8	.	14	many	TRBJ1-4	TGTGCCAGCAGCTTAGTCCGTGTGGGTGAAAAACTGTTTTTT	CASSLVRVGEKLFF
TRBV5-1	TRBD1	15	many	TRBJ1-2	TGCGCCAGCAGCTTGTATGAGACAGGGGGCCTTGGCTACACCTTC	CASSLYETGGLGYTF
TRBV20-1	TRBD1	15	many	TRBJ1-2	TGCAGTGCTAAGACCACCGGGACAGGCCACTATGGCTACACCTTC	CSAKTTGTGHYGYTF
TRBV2	TRBD2	16	many	TRBJ2-2	TGTGCCAGCATATTAATAGCGGGGTCGAACACCGGGGAGCTGTTTTTT	CASILIAGSNTGELFF
TRBV12-3/TRBV12-4	TRBD2	15	many	TRBJ2-5	TGTGCCAGCAGTTTGATAGCGGGAGGACGGGAGACCCAGTACTTC	CASSLIAGGRETQYF
TRBV4-2	TRBD2	17	many	TRBJ2-1	TGTGCCAGCAGCCAACCTGGCGGGGCTGCGGGAGACAATGAGCAGTTCTTC	CASSQPGGAAGDNEQFF
TRBV5-1	.	15	many	TRBJ2-1	TGCGCCAGCAGCTTGGCCCCCCTATTTAATAATGAGCAGTTCTTC	CASSLAPLFNNEQFF
TRBV6-1	.	14	many	TRBJ1-5	TGTGCCAGCAACGAGGGGCCATTGGGTCAGCCCCAGCATTTT	CASNEGPLGQPQHF
TRBV4-1	.	13	many	TRBJ2-1	TGCGCCAGCAGCCACGGACAGTACAATGAGCAGTTCTTC	CASSHGQYNEQFF
TRBV3-1	.	15	many	TRBJ1-2	TGTGCCAGCAGCCCTCCCCGGGGCGCAGGCTATGGCTACACCTTC	CASSPPRGAGYGYTF
TRBV2	.	15	many	TRBJ1-5	TGTGCCAGCAGTTATGAAGGGCTTATTCATCAGCCCCAGCATTTT	CASSYEGLIHQPQHF
TRBV20-1	TRBD1	11	many	TRBJ1-2	TGCAGTGCTGTAAGGACAGGGGATATTTCCTTC	CSAVRTGDISF
TRBV10-2	TRBD2	14	many	TRBJ2-3	TGCGCCACCAAACTAGCGGGAGCAGGAGATACGCAGTATTTT	CATKLAGAGDTQYF